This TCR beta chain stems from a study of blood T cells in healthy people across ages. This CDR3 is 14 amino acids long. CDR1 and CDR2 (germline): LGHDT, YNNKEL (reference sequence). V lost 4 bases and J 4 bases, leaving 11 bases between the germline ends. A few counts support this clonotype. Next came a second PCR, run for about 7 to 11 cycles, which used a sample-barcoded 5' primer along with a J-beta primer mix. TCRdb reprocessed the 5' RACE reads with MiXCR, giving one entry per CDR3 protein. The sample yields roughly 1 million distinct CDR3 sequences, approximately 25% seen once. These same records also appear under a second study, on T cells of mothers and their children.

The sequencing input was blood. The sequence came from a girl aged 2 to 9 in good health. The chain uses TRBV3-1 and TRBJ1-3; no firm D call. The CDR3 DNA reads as TGTGCCAGCAGCCTAGAAGGTGGAGGAAACACCATATATTTT. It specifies CASSLEGGGNTIYF.